Reported below is one T cell receptor (beta chain). This sample is drawn from a study of cytomegalovirus exposure and HLA in healthy donors. 13 Jbeta primers and 60 Vbeta primers were used for the PCR. Produced via immunoSEQ multiplex PCR; TCRdb's table is partial and in-frame only. The sample has hundreds of thousands of clones, 70% to 90% seen once. Germline CDR1 SQVTM, CDR2 ANQGSEA. This CDR3 contains 14 residues. Trimming removed 4 bases at V and 4 bases at J, with 16 bases between. V is TRBV29-1 and J is TRBJ1-1; no clear D gene. This TCR derives from a woman aged 18-29 years in good health and CMV-seronegative. Sequenced input: PBMCs. The DNA for the CDR3 is TGCAGCGTTGGGTTATCGGGGTCGGCCACTGAAGCTTTCTTT. Protein sequence: CSVGLSGSATEAFF.